This section outlines one TCR beta chain sequence together with its context. What it binds is unknown. The sample belongs to a study of Ad26.COV2.S vaccination and SARS-CoV-2 variants. Study-wide context: This donor came from the COV1001 trial of Ad26.COV2.S. Ad26.COV2.S, an intramuscular injection, was given once or twice 56 days apart.

Measured with immunoSEQ multiplex PCR; TCRdb has only the in-frame clones, and not every one. The sample shows 400,000 or so clones, less than 90% of them seen only once. V lost 11 bases, J lost 0 bases, and 13 bases lay in between. The CDR3 totals 13 residues. Germline lookup yields CDR1 ENHRY and CDR2 SYGVKD. Study-level points and caveats: Greater spike-specific TCR breadth was seen in vaccine recipients than in placebo recipients.

Specified treatment: roughly 18 received Ad26.COV2.S at low or high dose, single or two shots; about 5 received placebo; per-sample allocation not given. Sampling happened 63 days after the first vaccine or placebo injection. The source is a person between 18 and 65 years old who received the Ad26.COV2.S COVID-19 vaccine or a placebo. The chain links TRBV10-3 to TRBJ1-1; D remains unclear. The sample was peripheral blood, taken in a trial of Ad26.COV2.S vaccine versus placebo. CDR3 amino acids: CAAQDRVNTEAFF. As DNA, the CDR3 is TGTGCCGCCCAGGATCGGGTGAACACTGAAGCTTTCTTT.